Sequencing of this TCR beta chain was carried out in a study of cytomegalovirus exposure and HLA in healthy donors. Germline CDR1 is SQVTM and CDR2 is ANQGSEA. With 4 bases removed from V and 0 bases from J, the gap between germline ends came to 9 bases. CDR3 size: 13 residues. The PCR had 60 Vbeta and 13 Jbeta primers. Some clones are missing from TCRdb's copy, which holds only in-frame ones; the method was immunoSEQ multiplex PCR. Of about 120,000 clones listed, about 8.6% were seen once; the top ten hold approximately 6.4%. The sample holds a few counts of this clone. The antigen is unknown. Study-wide findings and caveats: TCR beta V segments were, for the most part, productive about 87% or about 30% of the time in an earlier analysis. Researchers reported in a later analysis that a missense DCLRE1C variant was tied to TCR beta V- and J-gene trimming.

The material sequenced was PBMCs. The chain joins TRBV29-1 to TRBJ1-2; D is unresolved. The sequence derives from a woman aged 40 to 50 in good health and CMV-seropositive. In DNA form, the CDR3 reads TGCAGCGTTGTAGATAGAACTAACTATGGCTACACCTTC. Translated: CSVVDRTNYGYTF.